This T cell receptor beta chain was sequenced during a study of T cell responses to AZD1222 COVID-19 vaccine. This clone has just one count. Libraries were prepared by immunoSEQ multiplex PCR; TCRdb keeps only in-frame clonotypes and omits some of them. Among some 89,000 clones, roughly nine tenths were seen once, and the ten largest hold 2.2%. CDR3 length: 19 residues. The germline gives CDR1 MDHEN, CDR2 SYDVKM. With V trimmed by 6 bases and J by 0 bases, 9 bases remained unmatched. Material: peripheral blood, obtained on day 0 of AZD1222 vaccination. The chain employs TRBV28 and TRBJ2-3; 16 positions match TRBD2. The clonotype was recovered from an adult in good health. The CDR3 DNA reads TGTGCCAGCAGCCCGGGACTAGCGGGAGGGTTTACTAGCACAGATACGCAGTATTTT. It encodes CASSPGLAGGFTSTDTQYF.